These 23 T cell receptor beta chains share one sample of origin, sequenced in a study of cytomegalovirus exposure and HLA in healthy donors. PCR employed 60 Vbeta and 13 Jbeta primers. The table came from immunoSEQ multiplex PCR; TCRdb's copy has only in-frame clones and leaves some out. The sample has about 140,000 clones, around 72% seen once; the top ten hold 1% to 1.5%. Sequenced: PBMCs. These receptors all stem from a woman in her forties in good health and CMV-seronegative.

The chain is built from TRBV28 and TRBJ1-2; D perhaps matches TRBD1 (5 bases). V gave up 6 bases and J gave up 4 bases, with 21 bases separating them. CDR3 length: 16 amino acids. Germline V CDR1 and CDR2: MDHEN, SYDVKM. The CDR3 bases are TGTGCCAGCAGCCTTTATACAGGCTCTCAGCTCTATGGCTACACCTTC. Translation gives CASSLYTGSQLYGYTF.

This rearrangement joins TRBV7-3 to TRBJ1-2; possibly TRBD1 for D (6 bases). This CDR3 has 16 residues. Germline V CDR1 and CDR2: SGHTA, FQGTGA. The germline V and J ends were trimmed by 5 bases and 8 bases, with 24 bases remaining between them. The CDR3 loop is CASSAPWQGSSRGYTF. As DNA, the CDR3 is TGTGCCAGCAGCGCCCCCTGGCAGGGGAGTAGTAGAGGCTACACCTTC.

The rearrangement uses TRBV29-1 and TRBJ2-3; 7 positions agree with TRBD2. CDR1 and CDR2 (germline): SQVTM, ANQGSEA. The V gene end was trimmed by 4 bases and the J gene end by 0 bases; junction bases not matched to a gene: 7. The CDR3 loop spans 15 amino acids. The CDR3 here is CSVVSLAASTDTQYF. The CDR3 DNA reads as TGCAGCGTTGTAAGTCTAGCGGCTAGCACAGATACGCAGTATTTT.

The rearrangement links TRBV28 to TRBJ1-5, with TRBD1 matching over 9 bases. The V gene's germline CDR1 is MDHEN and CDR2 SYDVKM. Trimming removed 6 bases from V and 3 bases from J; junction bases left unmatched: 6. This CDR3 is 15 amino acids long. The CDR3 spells CASRYRDRDNQPQHF. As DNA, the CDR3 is TGTGCCAGCAGATACCGGGACAGGGACAATCAGCCCCAGCATTTT.

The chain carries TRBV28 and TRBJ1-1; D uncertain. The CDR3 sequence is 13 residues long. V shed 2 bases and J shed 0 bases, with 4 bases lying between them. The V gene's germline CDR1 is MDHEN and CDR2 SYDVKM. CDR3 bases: TGTGCCAGCAGTTTACGGGTGAACACTGAAGCTTTCTTT. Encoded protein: CASSLRVNTEAFF.

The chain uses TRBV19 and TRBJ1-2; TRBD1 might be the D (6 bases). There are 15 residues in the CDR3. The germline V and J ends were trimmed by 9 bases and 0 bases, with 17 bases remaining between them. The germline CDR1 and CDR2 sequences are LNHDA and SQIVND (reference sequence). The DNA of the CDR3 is TGTGCCAGCGAAGAGACAGGAGAATCTAACTATGGCTACACCTTC. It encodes CASEETGESNYGYTF. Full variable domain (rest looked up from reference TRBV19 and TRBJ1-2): DGGITQSPKYLFRKEGQNVTLSCEQNLNHDAMYWYRQDPGQGLRLIYYSQIVNDFQKGDIAEGYSVSREKKESFPLTVTSAQKNPTAFYLCASEETGESNYGYTFGSGTRLTVV.

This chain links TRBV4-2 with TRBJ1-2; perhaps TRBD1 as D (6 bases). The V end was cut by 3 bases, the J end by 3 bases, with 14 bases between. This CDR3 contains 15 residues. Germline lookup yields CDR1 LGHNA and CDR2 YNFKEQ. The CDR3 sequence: CASSQETTGHYGYTF. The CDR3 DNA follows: TGTGCCAGCAGCCAGGAAACTACAGGGCACTATGGCTACACCTTC.

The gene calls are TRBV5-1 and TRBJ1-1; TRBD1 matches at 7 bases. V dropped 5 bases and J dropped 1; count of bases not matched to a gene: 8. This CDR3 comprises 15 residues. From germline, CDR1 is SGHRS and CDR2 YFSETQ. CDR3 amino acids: CASSRSEGANTEAFF. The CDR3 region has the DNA TGCGCCAGCAGTCGGTCCGAGGGGGCGAACACTGAAGCTTTCTTT.

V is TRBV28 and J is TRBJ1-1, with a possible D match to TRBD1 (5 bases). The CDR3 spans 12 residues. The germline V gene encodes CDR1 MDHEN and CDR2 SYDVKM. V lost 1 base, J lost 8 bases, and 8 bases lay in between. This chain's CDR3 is CASSLLGREAFF. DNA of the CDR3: TGTGCCAGCAGTTTATTGGGGCGGGAAGCTTTCTTT.

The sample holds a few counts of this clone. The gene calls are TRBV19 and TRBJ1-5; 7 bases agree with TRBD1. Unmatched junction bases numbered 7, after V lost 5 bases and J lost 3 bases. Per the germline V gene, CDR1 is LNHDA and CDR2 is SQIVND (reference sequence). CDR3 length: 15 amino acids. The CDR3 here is CASSRQGLNNQPQHF. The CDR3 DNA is TGTGCCAGTAGTCGACAGGGATTAAACAATCAGCCCCAGCATTTT.

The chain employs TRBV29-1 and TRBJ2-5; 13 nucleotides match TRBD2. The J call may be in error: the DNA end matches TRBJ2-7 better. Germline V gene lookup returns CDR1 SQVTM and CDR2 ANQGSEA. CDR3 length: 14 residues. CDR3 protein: CSVRTSGGSYEQYF. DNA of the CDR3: TGCAGCGTGAGGACTAGCGGGGGATCTTACGAGCAGTACTTC.

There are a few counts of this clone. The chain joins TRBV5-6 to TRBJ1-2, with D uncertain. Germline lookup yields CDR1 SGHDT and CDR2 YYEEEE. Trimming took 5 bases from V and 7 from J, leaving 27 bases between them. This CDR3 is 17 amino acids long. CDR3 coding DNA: TGTGCCAGCAGAGACCTGTGGCAGGTCGATGATATGCTTGGCTACACCTTC. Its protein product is CASRDLWQVDDMLGYTF.

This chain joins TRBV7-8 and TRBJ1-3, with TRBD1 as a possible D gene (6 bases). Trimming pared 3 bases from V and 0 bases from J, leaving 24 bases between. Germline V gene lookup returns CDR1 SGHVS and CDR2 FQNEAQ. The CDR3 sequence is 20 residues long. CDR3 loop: CASSFPRQAPSFYSGNTIYF. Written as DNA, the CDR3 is TGTGCCAGCAGCTTTCCTCGACAGGCCCCCTCATTCTACTCTGGAAACACCATATATTTT.

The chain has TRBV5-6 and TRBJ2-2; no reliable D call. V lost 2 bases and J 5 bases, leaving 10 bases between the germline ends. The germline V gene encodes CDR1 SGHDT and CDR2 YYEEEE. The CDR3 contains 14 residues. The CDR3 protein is CASSFLYGTGELFF. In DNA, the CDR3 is TGTGCCAGCAGCTTCCTATATGGTACCGGGGAGCTGTTTTTT.

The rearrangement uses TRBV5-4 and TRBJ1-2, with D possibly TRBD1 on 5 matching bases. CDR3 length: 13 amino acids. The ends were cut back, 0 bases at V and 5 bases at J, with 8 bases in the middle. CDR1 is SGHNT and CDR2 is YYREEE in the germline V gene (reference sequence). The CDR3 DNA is TGTGCCAGCAGCTTGGACAGGATATATGGCTACACCTTC. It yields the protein CASSLDRIYGYTF.

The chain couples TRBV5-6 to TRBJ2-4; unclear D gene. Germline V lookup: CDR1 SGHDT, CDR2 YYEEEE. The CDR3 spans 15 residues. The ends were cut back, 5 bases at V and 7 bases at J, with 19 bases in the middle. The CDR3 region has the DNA TGTGCCAGCAGTTATCGCGGTGGGTTGAATAACATTCAGTACTTC. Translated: CASSYRGGLNNIQYF.

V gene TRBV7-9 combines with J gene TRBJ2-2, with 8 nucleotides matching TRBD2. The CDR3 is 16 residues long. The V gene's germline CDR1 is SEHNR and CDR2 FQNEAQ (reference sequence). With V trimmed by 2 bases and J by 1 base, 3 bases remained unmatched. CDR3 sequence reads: CASSLLAGMNTGELFF. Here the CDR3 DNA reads TGTGCCAGCAGCTTATTAGCGGGGATGAACACCGGGGAGCTGTTTTTT. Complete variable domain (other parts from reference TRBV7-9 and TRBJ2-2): DTGVSQNPRHKITKRGQNVTFRCDPISEHNRLYWYRQTLGQGPEFLTYFQNEAQLEKSRLLSDRFSAERPKGSFSTLEIQRTEQGDSAMYLCASSLLAGMNTGELFFGEGSRLTVL.

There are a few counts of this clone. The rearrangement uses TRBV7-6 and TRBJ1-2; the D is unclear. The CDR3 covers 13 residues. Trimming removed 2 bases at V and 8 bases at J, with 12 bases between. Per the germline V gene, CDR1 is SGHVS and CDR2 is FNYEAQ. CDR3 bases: TGTGCCAGCAGCTTAAAAGGAAAGGAGGGCTACACCTTC. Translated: CASSLKGKEGYTF.

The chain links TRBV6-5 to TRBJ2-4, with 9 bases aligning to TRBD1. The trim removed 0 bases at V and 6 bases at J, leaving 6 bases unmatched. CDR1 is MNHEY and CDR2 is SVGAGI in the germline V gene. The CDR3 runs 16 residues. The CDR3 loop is CASSYSADRGGNIQYF. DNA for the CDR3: TGTGCCAGCAGTTACTCCGCGGACAGGGGAGGAAACATTCAGTACTTC.

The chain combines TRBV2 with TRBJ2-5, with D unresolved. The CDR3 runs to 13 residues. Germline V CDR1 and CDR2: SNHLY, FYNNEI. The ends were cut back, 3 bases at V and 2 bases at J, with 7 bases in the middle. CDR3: CASSEESQETQYF. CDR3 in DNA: TGTGCCAGCAGTGAGGAGTCTCAAGAGACCCAGTACTTC. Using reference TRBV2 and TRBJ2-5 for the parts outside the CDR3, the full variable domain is EPEVTQTPSHQVTQMGQEVILRCVPISNHLYFYWYRQILGQKVEFLVSFYNNEISEKSEIFDDQFSVERPDGSNFTLKIRSTKLEDSAMYFCASSEESQETQYFGPGTRLLVL.

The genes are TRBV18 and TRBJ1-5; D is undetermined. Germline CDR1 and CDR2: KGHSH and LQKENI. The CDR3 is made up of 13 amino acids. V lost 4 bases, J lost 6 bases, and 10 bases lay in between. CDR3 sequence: CASSLEGGQPQHF. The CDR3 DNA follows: TGTGCCAGCTCACTCGAGGGCGGTCAGCCCCAGCATTTT.

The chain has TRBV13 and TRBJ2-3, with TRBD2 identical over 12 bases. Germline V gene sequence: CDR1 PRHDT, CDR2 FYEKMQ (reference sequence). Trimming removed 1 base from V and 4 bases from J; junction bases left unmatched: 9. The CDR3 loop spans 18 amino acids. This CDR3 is CASSLVLAGGLYADTQYF. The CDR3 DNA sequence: TGTGCCAGCAGCTTAGTCCTAGCGGGGGGGCTCTACGCAGATACGCAGTATTTT.

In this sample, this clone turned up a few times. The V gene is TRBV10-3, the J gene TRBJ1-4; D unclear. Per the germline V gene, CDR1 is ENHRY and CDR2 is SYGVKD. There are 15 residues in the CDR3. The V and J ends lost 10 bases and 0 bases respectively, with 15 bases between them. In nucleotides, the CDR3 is TGTGCCACCAGGCGGGGTACCACAACTAATGAAAAACTGTTTTTT. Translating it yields CATRRGTTTNEKLFF.